This TCR beta chain comes out of a study of control samples from healthy donors and cancer patients. CDR3 size: 13 residues. Trimming cost V 8 bases and J 0 bases, with 11 bases left between them. This table comes from immunoSEQ multiplex PCR, and its TCRdb copy is limited to in-frame clones, with some not included. The repertoire holds 30,000 to 35,000 clones, with around 87% as singletons. The specimen sequenced was PBMCs. The chain recombines TRBV12-3 or TRBV12-4 with TRBJ2-7, with D uncertain. The receptor was isolated from a middle-aged woman with lung cancer. CDR3 sequence reads: CASASFVSYEQYF. Written as DNA, the CDR3 is TGTGCCAGCGCCAGCTTTGTCTCCTACGAGCAGTACTTC.